Below, 18 T cell receptor beta chains from the same sample are listed, as sequenced in a study of cytotoxic CD8 clonotypes in ibrutinib-treated CLL. Some clones are missing from TCRdb's copy, which holds only in-frame ones; the method was immunoSEQ multiplex PCR. This sample has approximately 210,000 clones, with around 72% found just once. The specimen comprised PBMCs, sampled after 24 months of ibrutinib treatment. The receptors originated from a human donor with chronic lymphocytic leukemia.

This clone was seen a single time. This chain uses TRBV5-1 with TRBJ2-3, with TRBD2 matching over 8 bases. The CDR3 sequence is 15 residues long. Trimming cost V 4 bases and J 1 base; bases outside gene matches: 5. In germline, CDR1 is SGHRS, CDR2 YFSETQ. The CDR3 nucleotides are TGCGCCAGCAGCCTCGGGACTAGAGGCACAGATACGCAGTATTTT. Protein: CASSLGTRGTDTQYF.

The chain links TRBV28 to TRBJ2-6; the D gene is possibly TRBD1 (5 bases). Germline V CDR1 and CDR2: MDHEN, SYDVKM. The CDR3 runs 16 residues. Trimming took 6 bases from V and 0 from J, leaving 12 bases between them. CDR3 sequence: CASSPLTVSGANVLTF. CDR3 DNA: TGTGCCAGCAGCCCGCTGACAGTCTCTGGGGCCAACGTCCTGACTTTC.

The chain employs TRBV19 and TRBJ1-1, with D tentatively TRBD1 (6 bases). V shed 5 bases and J shed 5 bases, with 12 bases lying between them. Looked up from germline, CDR1 is LNHDA and CDR2 is SQIVND (reference sequence). The CDR3 consists of 13 residues. This CDR3 reads CASSQTGRTEAFF. As DNA, the CDR3 is TGTGCCAGTAGTCAGACAGGACGGACTGAAGCTTTCTTT.

The chain is built from TRBV4-1 and TRBJ2-7; 11 nucleotides agree with TRBD2. The CDR3 consists of 18 residues. J was trimmed by 0 bases and V by 0 bases; bases with no gene match: 7. Germline V gene data show CDR1 as MGHRA and CDR2 as YSYEKL. CDR3: CASSQDPSGRPNSYEQYF. CDR3 DNA: TGCGCCAGCAGCCAAGATCCTAGCGGGAGGCCCAACTCCTACGAGCAGTACTTC.

This clone has just a few counts. V is TRBV20-1 and J is TRBJ2-1; D remains ambiguous. Trimming stripped 3 bases from V and 5 bases from J, with 5 bases between. Germline loops: CDR1 DFQATT, CDR2 SNEGSKA (reference sequence). The CDR3 loop spans 11 amino acids. DNA of the CDR3: TGCAGTGCTAGGGAAAACAATGAGCAGTTCTTC. It encodes CSARENNEQFF.

The chain carries TRBV7-8 and TRBJ2-2; 9 bases align to TRBD1. V lost 3 bases and J lost 3; bases outside the gene matches: 5. CDR3 length: 16 amino acids. CDR1 and CDR2 (germline): SGHVS, FQNEAQ. The CDR3: CASSLLQGADTGELFF. DNA of the CDR3: TGTGCCAGCAGCTTGCTACAGGGGGCAGACACCGGGGAGCTGTTTTTT.

The chain joins TRBV5-1 to TRBJ2-5; D may be TRBD1 or TRBD2 (5 bases each). Germline V gene sequence: CDR1 SGHRS, CDR2 YFSETQ. Trimming removed 4 bases from V and 5 bases from J, with 15 bases in between. The CDR3 has 14 residues. The CDR3 DNA is TGCGCCAGCAGCGCCGGGACCAAGAGGGAGACCCAGTACTTC. It is translated as CASSAGTKRETQYF.

The genes are TRBV30 and TRBJ1-1, with D unresolved. The V end was cut by 2 bases, the J end by 4 bases, with 17 bases between. This CDR3 spans 15 amino acids. The germline CDR1 and CDR2 sequences are GTSNPN and SVGIG (reference sequence). The CDR3 DNA reads as TGTGCCTGGAGTTTATTAGGAGGTGGCGGCACTGAAGCTTTCTTT. The encoded protein is CAWSLLGGGGTEAFF.

The gene calls are TRBV5-1 and TRBJ2-2; D is perhaps TRBD1 (6 bases). Germline CDR1 and CDR2: SGHRS and YFSETQ. The V end was cut by 0 bases, the J end by 7 bases, with 13 bases between. The CDR3 totals 15 residues. This CDR3 is CASSLEWGRIGELFF. The CDR3 DNA sequence: TGCGCCAGCAGCTTGGAGTGGGGGCGAATCGGGGAGCTGTTTTTT.

The chain carries TRBV11-2 and TRBJ1-1; unclear D gene. Germline assignment: CDR1 SGHAT and CDR2 FQNNGV. V dropped 1 base and J dropped 7 bases, with 13 bases sitting between them. The CDR3 consists of 14 residues. The CDR3 loop is CASSLVPGRGEAFF. Here the CDR3 DNA reads TGTGCCAGCAGCTTAGTTCCTGGCCGGGGTGAAGCTTTCTTT.

The chain is built from TRBV5-8 and TRBJ2-7; D is undetermined. The germline V gene encodes CDR1 SGHTS and CDR2 YDEGEE. Trimming took off 4 bases at V and 0 bases at J, with 2 bases between the two ends. CDR3 length: 11 amino acids. Written as DNA, the CDR3 is TGTGCCAGCAGCCCCTCCTACGAGCAGTACTTC. Translated, it gives CASSPSYEQYF.

The chain's CDR3 is CASGPRGADYGYTF. DNA for the CDR3: TGTGCCAGCGGCCCTAGGGGGGCGGACTATGGCTACACCTTC. This chain joins TRBV7-9 and TRBJ1-2; TRBD1 might be the D (6 bases). Deletions cut 8 bases from V and 3 bases from J, with 16 bases between. This CDR3 region has 14 residues. Per the germline V gene, CDR1 is SEHNR and CDR2 is FQNEAQ (reference sequence).

The rearrangement joins TRBV4-3 to TRBJ2-1; no definite D call. Trimming pared 2 bases from V and 4 bases from J, leaving 6 bases between. CDR3 length: 13 residues. Germline V gene lookup returns CDR1 LGHNA and CDR2 YSLEER. The CDR3 is CASSQLSYNEQFF. The CDR3 nucleotides are TGCGCCAGCAGCCAACTCTCTTACAATGAGCAGTTCTTC.

The J gene is TRBJ2-1, the V gene TRBV11-3; perhaps TRBD2 as D (5 bases). The CDR3 has 13 amino acids. The germline V and J ends were trimmed by 2 bases and 6 bases, with 8 bases remaining between them. Per the germline V gene, CDR1 is SGHNT and CDR2 is YENEEA. CDR3 region: CASSLPSINEQFF. As DNA, the CDR3 is TGTGCCAGCAGCTTACCTAGCATCAATGAGCAGTTCTTC.

V is TRBV19 and J is TRBJ1-1; D gene unclear. CDR1 LNHDA and CDR2 SQIVND come from the germline V gene (reference sequence). This CDR3 spans 12 amino acids. The germline V and J ends were trimmed by 5 bases and 2 bases, with 6 bases remaining between them. The CDR3 protein is CASSPGNTEAFF. For the CDR3, the DNA is TGTGCCAGTAGTCCGGGCAACACTGAAGCTTTCTTT. Together with reference TRBV19 and TRBJ1-1, the CDR3 gives the full variable domain: DGGITQSPKYLFRKEGQNVTLSCEQNLNHDAMYWYRQDPGQGLRLIYYSQIVNDFQKGDIAEGYSVSREKKESFPLTVTSAQKNPTAFYLCASSPGNTEAFFGQGTRLTVV.

The chain recombines TRBV30 with TRBJ2-4, with TRBD2 matching 14 bases. V shed 0 bases, J shed 13 bases, and the junction held 14 bases outside the gene matches. Germline V gene lookup returns CDR1 GTSNPN and CDR2 SVGIG (reference sequence). The CDR3 contains 17 residues. Here the CDR3 reads CAWSVLTSGRAGIRQYF. CDR3 nucleotides: TGTGCCTGGAGTGTACTGACTAGCGGGAGGGCCGGAATCAGACAGTACTTC.

DNA of the CDR3: TGCGCCAGCAGCCAAGATCAAGGACTAGCGGGAGTATACGAGCAGTACTTC. It is translated as CASSQDQGLAGVYEQYF. The J gene is TRBJ2-7, the V gene TRBV4-3, with 13 bases aligning to TRBD2. CDR3 size: 17 residues. V gave up 0 bases and J gave up 4 bases; unmatched junction bases: 6. Looked up from germline, CDR1 is LGHNA and CDR2 is YSLEER.

In this sample, this clone turned up a few times. This chain uses TRBV6-1 with TRBJ2-2; possible D gene TRBD1, 7 bases. The CDR3 is 14 residues long. V lost 8 bases to trimming and J lost 3 bases, with 13 bases between them. Germline V lookup: CDR1 MNHNS, CDR2 SASEGT. In DNA form, the CDR3 reads TGTGCCAGCGGGGCAGGGGGGTACACCGGGGAGCTGTTTTTT. This encodes CASGAGGYTGELFF.